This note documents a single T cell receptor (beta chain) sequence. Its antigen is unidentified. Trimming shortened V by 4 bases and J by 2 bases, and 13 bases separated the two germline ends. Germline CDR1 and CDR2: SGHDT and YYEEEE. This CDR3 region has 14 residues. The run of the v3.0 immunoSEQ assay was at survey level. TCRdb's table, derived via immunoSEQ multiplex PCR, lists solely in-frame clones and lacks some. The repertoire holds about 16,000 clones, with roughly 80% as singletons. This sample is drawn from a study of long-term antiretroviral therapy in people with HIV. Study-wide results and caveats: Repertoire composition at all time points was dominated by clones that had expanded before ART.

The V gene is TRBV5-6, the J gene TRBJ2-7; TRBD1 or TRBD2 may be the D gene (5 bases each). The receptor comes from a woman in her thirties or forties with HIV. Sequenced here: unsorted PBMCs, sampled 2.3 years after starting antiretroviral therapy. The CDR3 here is CASSATGRTYEQYF. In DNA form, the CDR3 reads TGTGCCAGCAGCGCAACGGGACGGACCTACGAGCAGTACTTC. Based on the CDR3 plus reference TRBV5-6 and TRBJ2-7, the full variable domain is DAGVTQSPTHLIKTRGQQVTLRCSPKSGHDTVSWYQQALGQGPQFIFQYYEEEERQRGNFPDRFSGHQFPNYSSELNVNALLLGDSALYLCASSATGRTYEQYFGPGTRLTVT.